This T cell receptor (beta chain) was identified during a study of breast tumors, draining lymph nodes, adjacent tissues. One entry per CDR3 protein, called by TCRdb with MiXCR from the multiplex PCR reads. The sample has over 10,000 distinct CDR3 sequences; 45% to 55% are singletons. Of note for this clonotype: Its antigen is not known.

Findings of the study overall: Data fit most tumor T cells coming from lymph node, expanding in tumor. Luminal-like breast cancer showed significantly higher tumor–nontumor repertoire similarity than basal-like. Tumor repertoires ranked between lymph nodes and nontumor tissue in diversity, with V and J gene preferences.

The ends were cut back, 5 bases at V and 0 bases at J, with 8 bases in the middle. The V gene's germline CDR1 is ENHRY and CDR2 SYGVKD. The CDR3 has 13 residues. The genes are TRBV10-3 and TRBJ2-7; no reliable D call. This TCR was recovered from a female donor with breast cancer. Some clones in this sample may be carry-over from other donors' samples. Input material: tumor-adjacent breast tissue. Here the CDR3 DNA reads TGTGCCATCAGTCAGGAGCGCTCCTACGAGCAGTACTTC. Translation: CAISQERSYEQYF.